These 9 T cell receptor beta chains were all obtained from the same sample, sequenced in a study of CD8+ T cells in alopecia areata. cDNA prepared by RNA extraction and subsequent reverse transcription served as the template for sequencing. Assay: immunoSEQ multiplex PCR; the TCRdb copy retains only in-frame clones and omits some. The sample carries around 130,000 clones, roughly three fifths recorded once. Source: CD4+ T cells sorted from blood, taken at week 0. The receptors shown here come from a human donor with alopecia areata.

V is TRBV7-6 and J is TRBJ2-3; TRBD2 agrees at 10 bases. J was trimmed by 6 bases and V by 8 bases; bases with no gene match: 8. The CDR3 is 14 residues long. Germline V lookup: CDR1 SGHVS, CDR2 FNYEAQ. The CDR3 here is CASGRTSGTDTQYF. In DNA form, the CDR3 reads TGTGCCAGCGGTCGTACTAGCGGGACGGATACGCAGTATTTT.

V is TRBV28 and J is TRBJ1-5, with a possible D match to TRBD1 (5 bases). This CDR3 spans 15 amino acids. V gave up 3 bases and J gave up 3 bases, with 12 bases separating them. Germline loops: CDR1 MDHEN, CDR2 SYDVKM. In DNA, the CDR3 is TGTGCCAGCAGTTTTCCAGGGTCGGACAATCAGCCCCAGCATTTT. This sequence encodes CASSFPGSDNQPQHF.

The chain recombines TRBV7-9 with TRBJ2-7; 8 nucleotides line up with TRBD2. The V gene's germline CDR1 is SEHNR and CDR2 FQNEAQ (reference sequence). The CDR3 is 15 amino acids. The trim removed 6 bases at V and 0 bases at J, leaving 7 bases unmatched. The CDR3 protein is CASRSGSFSSYEQYF. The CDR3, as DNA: TGTGCCAGCAGGAGCGGGAGTTTCAGCTCCTACGAGCAGTACTTC. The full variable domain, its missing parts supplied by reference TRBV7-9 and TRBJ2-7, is DTGVSQNPRHKITKRGQNVTFRCDPISEHNRLYWYRQTLGQGPEFLTYFQNEAQLEKSRLLSDRFSAERPKGSFSTLEIQRTEQGDSAMYLCASRSGSFSSYEQYFGPGTRLTVT.

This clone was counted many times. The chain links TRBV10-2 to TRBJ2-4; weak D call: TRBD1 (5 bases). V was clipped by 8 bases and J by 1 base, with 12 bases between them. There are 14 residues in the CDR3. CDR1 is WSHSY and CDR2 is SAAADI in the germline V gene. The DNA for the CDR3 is TGCGCCAGCCAAAGGGGTGAGGCCAAAAACATTCAGTACTTC. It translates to CASQRGEAKNIQYF.

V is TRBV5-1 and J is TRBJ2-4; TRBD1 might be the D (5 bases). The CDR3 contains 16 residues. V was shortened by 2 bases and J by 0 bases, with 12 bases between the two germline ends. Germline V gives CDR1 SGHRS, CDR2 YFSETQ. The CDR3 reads CASSFGTGGAKNIQYF. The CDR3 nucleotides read TGCGCCAGCAGCTTTGGAACAGGCGGAGCCAAAAACATTCAGTACTTC.

CDR3 DNA: TGTGCCAGCAGTCCGGTTAGGGCCAACGTCCTGACTTTC. This codes for CASSPVRANVLTF. The rearrangement uses TRBV6-6 and TRBJ2-6; D gene unclear. The CDR3 extends over 13 amino acids. Germline CDR1 MNHNY, CDR2 SVGAGI (reference sequence). The V end was cut by 5 bases, the J end by 5 bases, with 7 bases between.

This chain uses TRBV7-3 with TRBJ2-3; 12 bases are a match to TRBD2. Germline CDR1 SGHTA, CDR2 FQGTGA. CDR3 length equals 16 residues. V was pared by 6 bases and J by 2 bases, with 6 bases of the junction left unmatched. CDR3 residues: CASSPTSGGTTDTQYF. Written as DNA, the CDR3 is TGTGCCAGCAGTCCCACTAGCGGGGGGACCACAGATACGCAGTATTTT. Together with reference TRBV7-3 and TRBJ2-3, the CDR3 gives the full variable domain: GAGVSQTPSNKVTEKGKYVELRCDPISGHTALYWYRQSLGQGPEFLIYFQGTGAADDSGLPNDRFFAVRPEGSVSTLKIQRTERGDSAVYLCASSPTSGGTTDTQYFGPGTRLTVL.

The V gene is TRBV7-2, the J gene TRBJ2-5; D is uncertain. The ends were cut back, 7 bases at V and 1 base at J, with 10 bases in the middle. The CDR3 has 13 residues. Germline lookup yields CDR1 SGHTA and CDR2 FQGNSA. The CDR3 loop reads CASTTAFQETQYF. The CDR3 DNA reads TGTGCCAGCACCACAGCCTTCCAAGAGACCCAGTACTTC.

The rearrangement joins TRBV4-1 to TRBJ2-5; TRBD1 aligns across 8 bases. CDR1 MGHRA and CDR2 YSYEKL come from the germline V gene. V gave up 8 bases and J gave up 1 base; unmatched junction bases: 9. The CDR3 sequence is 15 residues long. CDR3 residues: CASSYRGEIQETQYF. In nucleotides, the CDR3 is TGCGCCAGCTCCTACAGGGGGGAGATCCAAGAGACCCAGTACTTC.